These T cell receptor beta chains were read from a single sample in a study of blood T cell repertoires in COVID-19. The method was immunoSEQ multiplex PCR; TCRdb's version includes in-frame clones alone and lacks a portion of them. Here the sample spans hundreds of thousands of clones, approximately 88% being singletons. Sequencing was done on a sample of peripheral blood. Receptors were obtained from a woman in her forties or fifties with COVID-19, enrolled during active disease. The CDR3 runs from the conserved cysteine through the conserved F or W. D genes are given only for firm matches. Not every row has a clone size; where given, it reads once, few, many or a size class.

CDR3 protein: CASSLGLANEKLFF
CDR3 DNA: TGTGCCAGCAGCCTGGGCCTAGCTAATGAAAAACTGTTTTTT
D gene: NA
J gene: TRBJ1-4
V gene: TRBV5-4
clone size: once

CDR3 protein: CASSPGRGEETQYF
CDR3 DNA: TGTGCCAGCTCACCCGGACGGGGGGAAGAGACCCAGTACTTC
D gene: TRBD2
J gene: TRBJ2-5
V gene: TRBV18
clone size: NA

CDR3 protein: CASSLIEEQYF
CDR3 DNA: TGTGCCAGCAGCTTGATTGAGGAGCAGTACTTC
D gene: NA
J gene: TRBJ2-7
V gene: TRBV5-6
clone size: NA

CDR3 protein: CASSIGAGNYGYTF
CDR3 DNA: TGTGCCAGTAGTATAGGGGCAGGGAACTATGGCTACACCTTC
D gene: NA
J gene: TRBJ1-2
V gene: TRBV19
clone size: NA

CDR3 protein: CASSPGLNTEAFF
CDR3 DNA: TGTGCCAGCAGCCCCGGGTTGAACACTGAAGCTTTCTTT
D gene: NA
J gene: TRBJ1-1
V gene: TRBV7-9
clone size: NA

CDR3 protein: CAIQKEDNQPQHF
CDR3 DNA: TGTGCCATCCAAAAAGAGGACAATCAGCCCCAGCATTTT
D gene: NA
J gene: TRBJ1-5
V gene: TRBV10-3
clone size: NA

CDR3 protein: CASSLGSDEQYF
CDR3 DNA: TGTGCCAGCAGCTTAGGGTCGGACGAGCAGTACTTC
D gene: NA
J gene: TRBJ2-7
V gene: TRBV7-9
clone size: NA

CDR3 protein: CASSPGLAGASFYEQYF
CDR3 DNA: TGTGCCAGCAGCCCCGGACTAGCGGGGGCAAGTTTCTACGAGCAGTACTTC
D gene: TRBD2
J gene: TRBJ2-7
V gene: TRBV13
clone size: NA

CDR3 protein: CASSISQGQHQPQHF
CDR3 DNA: TGTGCCAGTAGTATATCCCAGGGTCAGCATCAGCCCCAGCATTTT
D gene: NA
J gene: TRBJ1-5
V gene: TRBV19
clone size: NA

CDR3 protein: CASSLEGDQPQHF
CDR3 DNA: TGTGCCAGCAGCTTAGAGGGGGATCAGCCCCAGCATTTT
D gene: NA
J gene: TRBJ1-5
V gene: TRBV7-2
clone size: NA

CDR3 protein: CSVEGVRGTLPLSSYNEQFF
CDR3 DNA: TGCAGCGTTGAAGGGGTTAGGGGGACCCTCCCCCTAAGCTCCTACAATGAGCAGTTCTTC
D gene: NA
J gene: TRBJ2-1
V gene: TRBV29-1
clone size: NA

CDR3 protein: CASSLALSRETQYF
CDR3 DNA: TGCGCCAGCAGCTTGGCCCTATCCCGGGAGACCCAGTACTTC
D gene: NA
J gene: TRBJ2-5
V gene: TRBV5-1
clone size: NA

CDR3 protein: CASRRQGIHEQYF
CDR3 DNA: TGTGCCAGCCGCCGACAGGGCATCCACGAGCAGTACTTC
D gene: TRBD1
J gene: TRBJ2-7
V gene: TRBV11-2
clone size: NA

CDR3 protein: CASFATGPNYGYTF
CDR3 DNA: TGTGCCAGTTTCGCTACAGGGCCTAACTATGGCTACACCTTC
D gene: NA
J gene: TRBJ1-2
V gene: TRBV27
clone size: NA

CDR3 protein: CASSLEGLYGYTF
CDR3 DNA: TGTGCCAGCAGCTTGGAAGGACTCTATGGCTACACCTTC
D gene: NA
J gene: TRBJ1-2
V gene: TRBV5-6
clone size: NA

CDR3 protein: CASSLNGGTPPSDF
CDR3 DNA: TGTGCCAGCAGCTTAAACGGGGGTACCCCGCCGAGTGACTTC
D gene: NA
J gene: TRBJ2-7
V gene: TRBV7-6
clone size: NA

CDR3 protein: CASSFGRPGAYGYTF
CDR3 DNA: TGTGCCAGCAGCTTTGGGAGGCCTGGGGCTTATGGCTACACCTTC
D gene: NA
J gene: TRBJ1-2
V gene: TRBV13
clone size: NA

CDR3 protein: CASSPPEGQAVRTEAFF
CDR3 DNA: TGTGCCAGCAGCCCTCCAGAGGGACAGGCGGTTCGCACTGAAGCTTTCTTT
D gene: TRBD1
J gene: TRBJ1-1
V gene: TRBV9
clone size: NA

CDR3 protein: CASSSSPPDTQYF
CDR3 DNA: TGTGCCAGCAGTTCCTCCCCCCCAGATACGCAGTATTTT
D gene: NA
J gene: TRBJ2-3
V gene: TRBV25-1
clone size: NA

CDR3 protein: CAISDQGLAGLGETQYF
CDR3 DNA: TGTGCCATCAGTGACCAAGGACTAGCGGGGCTTGGCGAGACCCAGTACTTC
D gene: TRBD2
J gene: TRBJ2-5
V gene: TRBV10-3
clone size: once

CDR3 protein: CASSSDRVNSPLHF
CDR3 DNA: TGTGCCAGCAGCTCGGACAGGGTGAATTCACCCCTCCACTTT
D gene: TRBD1
J gene: TRBJ1-6
V gene: TRBV11-2
clone size: once

CDR3 protein: CASSSPETNRGDTQYF
CDR3 DNA: TGTGCCAGCAGCTCCCCGGAGACTAACCGCGGGGATACGCAGTATTTT
D gene: NA
J gene: TRBJ2-3
V gene: TRBV7-9
clone size: NA

CDR3 protein: CASSEQDRGADTQYF
CDR3 DNA: TGTGCCAGCAGTGAACAGGACAGGGGGGCAGATACGCAGTATTTT
D gene: TRBD1
J gene: TRBJ2-3
V gene: TRBV2
clone size: NA

CDR3 protein: CASSFPAGQSNYGYTF
CDR3 DNA: TGTGCCAGCAGTTTCCCGGCCGGACAGTCTAACTATGGCTACACCTTC
D gene: NA
J gene: TRBJ1-2
V gene: TRBV27
clone size: NA

CDR3 protein: CASSISGTGGSGELFF
CDR3 DNA: TGTGCCAGTAGTATAAGCGGGACAGGGGGCTCCGGGGAGCTGTTTTTT
D gene: TRBD1
J gene: TRBJ2-2
V gene: TRBV19
clone size: NA

CDR3 protein: CASSTLQGVEQYF
CDR3 DNA: TGTGCCAGCAGCACGCTACAGGGTGTGGAGCAGTACTTC
D gene: NA
J gene: TRBJ2-7
V gene: TRBV9
clone size: few

CDR3 protein: CASSPGSVGGYTF
CDR3 DNA: TGTGCCAGCAGTCCCGGGTCAGTTGGTGGCTACACCTTC
D gene: NA
J gene: TRBJ1-2
V gene: TRBV12-3/TRBV12-4
clone size: NA

CDR3 protein: CASSPAWGVDEQYF
CDR3 DNA: TGTGCCAGCAGCCCCGCCTGGGGAGTGGACGAGCAGTACTTC
D gene: NA
J gene: TRBJ2-7
V gene: TRBV3-1/TRBV3-2
clone size: NA

CDR3 protein: CASSDTGGYGYTF
CDR3 DNA: TGTGCCAGCAGTGATACAGGGGGCTATGGCTACACCTTC
D gene: TRBD1
J gene: TRBJ1-2
V gene: TRBV28
clone size: many

CDR3 protein: CASSLEDRATDTQYF
CDR3 DNA: TGCGCCAGCAGCTTGGAGGACAGGGCCACAGATACGCAGTATTTT
D gene: TRBD1
J gene: TRBJ2-3
V gene: TRBV5-1
clone size: NA

CDR3 protein: CASSLEGGAYEQYF
CDR3 DNA: TGTGCCAGCAGCTTAGAGGGGGGGGCCTACGAGCAGTACTTC
D gene: NA
J gene: TRBJ2-7
V gene: TRBV7-2
clone size: NA

CDR3 protein: CASKGDADTQYF
CDR3 DNA: TGTGCCAGCAAAGGAGATGCAGATACGCAGTATTTT
D gene: NA
J gene: TRBJ2-3
V gene: TRBV2
clone size: NA

CDR3 protein: CASSLEGRGTEAFF
CDR3 DNA: TGTGCCAGCAGCTTAGAAGGCAGGGGCACTGAAGCTTTCTTT
D gene: NA
J gene: TRBJ1-1
V gene: TRBV7-9
clone size: NA

CDR3 protein: CASSPPIAGGLYNEQFF
CDR3 DNA: TGTGCCAGTAGTCCCCCGATAGCGGGGGGGCTCTACAATGAGCAGTTCTTC
D gene: TRBD2
J gene: TRBJ2-1
V gene: TRBV19
clone size: NA

CDR3 protein: CASKRGIEAFF
CDR3 DNA: TGTGCCAGCAAGCGTGGTATTGAAGCTTTCTTT
D gene: NA
J gene: TRBJ1-1
V gene: TRBV27
clone size: NA

CDR3 protein: CASSKDISGELFF
CDR3 DNA: TGCGCCAGCAGCAAGGACATCTCCGGGGAGCTGTTTTTT
D gene: NA
J gene: TRBJ2-2
V gene: TRBV5-1
clone size: NA

CDR3 protein: CASSLGSSQGLDGYTF
CDR3 DNA: TGCGCCAGCAGCTTGGGATCGAGTCAGGGATTAGATGGCTACACCTTC
D gene: NA
J gene: TRBJ1-2
V gene: TRBV5-1
clone size: NA

CDR3 protein: CASSTQANQPQHF
CDR3 DNA: TGTGCCAGCAGTACCCAGGCCAATCAGCCCCAGCATTTT
D gene: NA
J gene: TRBJ1-5
V gene: TRBV12-3/TRBV12-4
clone size: NA

CDR3 protein: CASGIYLSSYNEQFF
CDR3 DNA: TGTGCTAGTGGCATCTACCTTAGCTCCTACAATGAGCAGTTCTTC
D gene: NA
J gene: TRBJ2-1
V gene: TRBV12-5
clone size: NA

CDR3 protein: CASIGSSYEQYF
CDR3 DNA: TGTGCCAGCATTGGGAGTTCCTACGAGCAGTACTTC
D gene: NA
J gene: TRBJ2-7
V gene: TRBV6-5
clone size: once

CDR3 protein: CASKQDRSSYNSPLHF
CDR3 DNA: TGTGCCAGTAAACAGGACCGTAGCTCCTATAATTCACCCCTCCACTTT
D gene: NA
J gene: TRBJ1-6
V gene: TRBV21-1
clone size: NA

CDR3 protein: CSVVRDSREETQYF
CDR3 DNA: TGCAGCGTAGTCCGGGACAGCCGGGAGGAGACCCAGTACTTC
D gene: NA
J gene: TRBJ2-5
V gene: TRBV29-1
clone size: NA

CDR3 protein: CASSLGLGGRVNEQYF
CDR3 DNA: TGTGCCAGCAGCTTAGGCCTGGGAGGTAGGGTTAACGAGCAGTACTTC
D gene: NA
J gene: TRBJ2-7
V gene: TRBV13
clone size: few

CDR3 protein: CASSIKGEPQHF
CDR3 DNA: TGTGCCAGTAGTATAAAGGGGGAGCCCCAGCATTTT
D gene: NA
J gene: TRBJ1-5
V gene: TRBV19
clone size: NA

CDR3 protein: CASSRGAGYGYTF
CDR3 DNA: TGTGCCAGCAGTCGGGGGGCTGGCTATGGCTACACCTTC
D gene: NA
J gene: TRBJ1-2
V gene: TRBV25-1
clone size: NA

CDR3 protein: CASPVPGIYEAFF
CDR3 DNA: TGTGCCAGTCCAGTCCCGGGAATATACGAAGCTTTCTTT
D gene: NA
J gene: TRBJ1-1
V gene: TRBV18
clone size: few

CDR3 protein: CASSLTSGGPSYEQYF
CDR3 DNA: TGCGCCAGCAGCTTGACTAGCGGGGGACCAAGCTACGAGCAGTACTTC
D gene: TRBD2
J gene: TRBJ2-7
V gene: TRBV5-1
clone size: NA

CDR3 protein: CASSLRTGDNSPLHF
CDR3 DNA: TGTGCCAGCAGCCTCCGGACGGGGGATAATTCACCCCTCCACTTT
D gene: NA
J gene: TRBJ1-6
V gene: TRBV7-6
clone size: NA

CDR3 protein: CASSVGVWSNYGYTF
CDR3 DNA: TGTGCCAGCAGCGTCGGGGTCTGGTCGAACTATGGCTACACCTTC
D gene: NA
J gene: TRBJ1-2
V gene: TRBV9
clone size: NA

CDR3 protein: CASSTSTAVEQYF
CDR3 DNA: TGCGCCAGCAGTACTAGCACGGCGGTCGAGCAGTACTTC
D gene: NA
J gene: TRBJ2-7
V gene: TRBV4-1
clone size: NA

CDR3 protein: CASLELKGRSGNTIYF
CDR3 DNA: TGTGCCAGCCTTGAACTAAAGGGGCGCTCTGGAAACACCATATATTTT
D gene: NA
J gene: TRBJ1-3
V gene: TRBV2
clone size: NA